A single sample is the source of the 22 T cell receptor beta chains below, sequenced in a study of T cells after yellow fever vaccination. TCRdb recomputed calls from the 5' RACE reads with MiXCR, one row per CDR3 protein. The data hold more than 350,000 distinct CDR3 sequences, with approximately 10% observed a single time. This sample comprised PBMCs, obtained on the day of the first yellow fever vaccination. The receptors were sampled from a man between 18 and 35 years old who received the YFV17D yellow fever vaccine.

This clonotype was counted between two and nine times. The chain links TRBV11-2 to TRBJ1-2; D ambiguous. The CDR3 is 13 amino acids. Trimming shortened V by 6 bases and J by 7 bases, and 15 bases separated the two germline ends. Germline loops: CDR1 SGHAT, CDR2 FQNNGV. The CDR3 region has the DNA TGTGCCAGCAGGGGTGAGGGAGAACGTGGCTACACCTTC. It specifies CASRGEGERGYTF.

This clonotype was seen more than once but under ten times. The CDR3 bases are TGTGCCAGCAGCTTTACCCAGGATAAGCAGTTCTTC. This codes for CASSFTQDKQFF. This chain joins TRBV6-5 and TRBJ2-1; D gene unclear. This CDR3 contains 12 residues. The V gene's germline CDR1 is MNHEY and CDR2 SVGAGI. V lost 6 bases and J lost 11, with 14 bases in between.

The sample holds a few counts of this clonotype. This chain joins TRBV10-3 and TRBJ1-1, with 7 bases fitting TRBD1. The germline gives CDR1 ENHRY, CDR2 SYGVKD. Losses at the gene ends were 6 bases for V and 4 bases for J; bases not matched to a gene: 5. CDR3 length: 13 residues. The CDR3 DNA is TGTGCCATCAGCCTGGACAGGTCCACTGAAGCTTTCTTT. This codes for CAISLDRSTEAFF.

J is TRBJ2-3 and V is TRBV6-4; either TRBD1 or TRBD2 may fit D (5 bases each). Germline lookup yields CDR1 MRHNA and CDR2 SNTAGT. This CDR3 has 15 residues. The V end was cut by 3 bases, the J end by 2 bases, with 12 bases between. CDR3 loop: CASSDTGTATDTQYF. The CDR3 DNA reads TGTGCCAGCAGTGATACGGGGACGGCCACAGATACGCAGTATTTT.

This clonotype was seen only a few times. The chain is built from TRBV20-1 and TRBJ2-3; 9 bases match TRBD1. CDR1 is DFQATT, CDR2 SNEGSKA, per germline (reference sequence). The CDR3 runs 14 residues. The ends lost 5 bases at V and 5 bases at J; junction bases unmatched: 8. CDR3 DNA: TGCAGTGCTCGGACAGGGGCCGCCGAAGATACGCAGTATTTT. The encoded protein is CSARTGAAEDTQYF.

This clonotype was seen a few times. This chain connects TRBV5-1 to TRBJ2-3, with D tentatively TRBD1 (5 bases). V was shortened by 5 bases and J by 0 bases, with 13 bases between the two germline ends. The CDR3 is 15 amino acids. CDR1 is SGHRS, CDR2 YFSETQ, per germline. CDR3 in amino acids: CASRVPWGSTDTQYF. The CDR3 DNA is TGCGCCAGCAGGGTCCCTTGGGGCAGCACAGATACGCAGTATTTT.

This chain joins TRBV5-3 and TRBJ2-1; a weak D match, TRBD1 (6 bases). TRBV5-3 is known as an ORF, though its function is uncertain. The CDR3 is made up of 16 amino acids. With 7 bases removed from V and 0 bases from J, the gap between germline ends came to 17 bases. The CDR3 DNA reads as TGTGCCAGATCACAGGGTCACAGGAGCTCCTACAATGAGCAGTTCTTC. Its protein is CARSQGHRSSYNEQFF.

This clonotype showed up many times. The chain joins TRBV25-1 to TRBJ2-5; possible D gene TRBD1, 6 bases. Germline CDR1 reads MGHDK; CDR2 reads SYGVNS. CDR3 length equals 13 residues. Between the trimmed V and J ends, which lost 4 bases and 3 bases, there was a span of 9 bases. CDR3 in DNA: TGTGCCAGCAGTGTGCCAGGGGAAGAGACCCAGTACTTC. Translating it yields CASSVPGEETQYF.

This chain joins TRBV5-1 and TRBJ1-2; D is unclear. The germline V and J ends were trimmed by 5 bases and 2 bases, with 10 bases remaining between them. The CDR3 has 13 amino acids. Per germline, CDR1 SGHRS and CDR2 YFSETQ. Here the CDR3 reads CASRLGFNYGYTF. CDR3 nucleotides: TGCGCCAGCAGGCTTGGCTTCAACTATGGCTACACCTTC.

This sequence joins TRBV7-9 and TRBJ2-1, with 9 bases identical to TRBD2. This CDR3 contains 15 residues. Trimming cost V 0 bases and J 8 bases; bases outside gene matches: 5. CDR1 is SEHNR, CDR2 FQNEAQ, per germline (reference sequence). This CDR3 reads CASSLAAGGIDEQFF. The CDR3 nucleotides read TGTGCCAGCAGCTTAGCAGCGGGGGGTATCGATGAGCAGTTCTTC.

This clonotype was seen more than once but under ten times. The rearrangement joins TRBV20-1 to TRBJ2-2, with 8 bases that match TRBD1. From germline, CDR1 is DFQATT and CDR2 SNEGSKA (reference sequence). The CDR3 runs 13 residues. Unmatched junction bases numbered 7, after V lost 5 bases and J lost 8 bases. In DNA, the CDR3 is TGCAGTGCTGCCCCAGGGGGCCTGGGGGAGCTGTTTTTT. This codes for CSAAPGGLGELFF.

This rearrangement joins TRBV5-6 to TRBJ2-1; D unresolved. Trimming took off 4 bases at V and 4 bases at J, with 9 bases between the two ends. This CDR3 is 13 amino acids long. Germline V gene lookup returns CDR1 SGHDT and CDR2 YYEEEE. The CDR3 region is CASSPDLYNEQFF. In DNA form, the CDR3 reads TGTGCCAGCAGCCCGGACCTATACAATGAGCAGTTCTTC.

CDR3 sequence reads: CASSQRRTGGTDNEQFF. The CDR3 DNA sequence: TGCGCCAGCAGTCAACGTCGGACGGGAGGAACGGACAATGAGCAGTTCTTC. The chain uses TRBV23-1 and TRBJ2-1; 7 bases fit TRBD2. TRBV23-1 is designated an ORF whose function remains uncertain. The CDR3 is made up of 17 amino acids. V lost 2 bases, J lost 5 bases, and 12 bases stayed unmatched.

This clonotype showed up just a few times. The chain has TRBV24-1 and TRBJ2-3; tentatively, D is TRBD2 (5 bases). V was clipped by 5 bases and J by 1 base, with 9 bases between them. The CDR3 loop spans 14 amino acids. Germline loops: CDR1 KGHDR, CDR2 SFDVKD. The CDR3 reads CATSAGSRTDTQYF. CDR3 coding DNA: TGTGCCACCAGTGCGGGGTCACGCACAGATACGCAGTATTTT.

This clonotype was picked up many times. The gene calls are TRBV7-2 and TRBJ1-4, with 7 bases that match TRBD1. The germline V gene encodes CDR1 SGHTA and CDR2 FQGNSA. The J segment lost 4 bases and the V segment lost 5 bases, leaving 7 bases of the junction unmatched. The CDR3 is made up of 15 amino acids. The CDR3, as DNA: TGTGCCAGCAGCACACAGGGGTCCCATAATGAAAAACTGTTTTTT. It translates to CASSTQGSHNEKLFF.

This clonotype showed up just a few times. The chain uses TRBV3-1 and TRBJ2-1; TRBD1 matches at 7 bases. From germline, CDR1 is LGHDT and CDR2 YNNKEL (reference sequence). This CDR3 contains 14 residues. V lost 6 bases, J lost 5 bases, and 7 bases stayed unmatched. CDR3 coding DNA: TGTGCCAGCAGTCTTAGTGGACAGGACAATGAGCAGTTCTTC. This gives the protein CASSLSGQDNEQFF.

This clonotype was counted a few times. V is TRBV12-3 or TRBV12-4 and J is TRBJ2-7, with TRBD1 matching over 10 bases. There are 14 residues in the CDR3. V trimming: 6 bases; J trimming: 6 bases; junction bases outside the gene matches: 8. CDR3 nucleotide sequence: TGTGCCAGCAGACCGACAGGGGGCTTTCCCGAGCAGTACTTC. Its protein product is CASRPTGGFPEQYF.

The chain's CDR3 is CASSSGLTETQYF. DNA of the CDR3: TGTGCCAGCAGCTCAGGATTAACAGAGACCCAGTACTTC. This chain links TRBV7-3 with TRBJ2-5, with no clear D. The CDR3 is 13 residues long. CDR1 and CDR2 (germline): SGHTA, FQGTGA. Trimming took off 4 bases at V and 4 bases at J, with 10 bases between the two ends.

Ten or more counts support this clonotype. J is TRBJ1-5 and V is TRBV5-1; D uncertain. Germline assignment: CDR1 SGHRS and CDR2 YFSETQ. V was clipped by 2 bases and J by 5 bases, with 11 bases between them. The CDR3 spans 14 residues. The CDR3 reads CASSFSSGDQPQHF. The CDR3 DNA sequence: TGCGCCAGCAGCTTCAGTTCGGGAGATCAGCCCCAGCATTTT. Supplemented by reference TRBV5-1 and TRBJ1-5, the full variable domain reads KAGVTQTPRYLIKTRGQQVTLSCSPISGHRSVSWYQQTPGQGLQFLFEYFSETQRNKGNFPGRFSGRQFSNSRSEMNVSTLELGDSALYLCASSFSSGDQPQHFGDGTRLSIL.

This clonotype was seen ten or more times. V and J are TRBV6-2 or TRBV6-3 and TRBJ2-7; D is possibly TRBD1 (5 bases). The CDR3 extends over 13 amino acids. Germline values: CDR1 MNHEY, CDR2 SVGEGT. Trimming cost V 6 bases and J 4 bases, with 13 bases left between them. The CDR3 region is CASRPGHIYEQYF. For the CDR3, the DNA is TGTGCCAGCAGACCCGGACACATATACGAGCAGTACTTC.

The chain combines TRBV19 with TRBJ1-1; 9 bases match TRBD1. This CDR3 region has 13 residues. Per the germline V gene, CDR1 is LNHDA and CDR2 is SQIVND (reference sequence). The ends lost 6 bases at V and 5 bases at J; junction bases unmatched: 4. The CDR3 DNA sequence: TGTGCCAGTAGGACAGGGGGAGGAACTGAAGCTTTCTTT. Amino acid sequence: CASRTGGGTEAFF. The entire variable domain, with the rest obtained from reference TRBV19 and TRBJ1-1, is as follows: DGGITQSPKYLFRKEGQNVTLSCEQNLNHDAMYWYRQDPGQGLRLIYYSQIVNDFQKGDIAEGYSVSREKKESFPLTVTSAQKNPTAFYLCASRTGGGTEAFFGQGTRLTVV.

This clonotype appeared many times. The rearrangement joins TRBV2 to TRBJ2-5; perhaps D is TRBD1 or TRBD2 (5 bases each). The CDR3 has 15 amino acids. V dropped 2 bases and J dropped 7 bases, with 17 bases sitting between them. CDR1 and CDR2 from the germline V gene are SNHLY and FYNNEI. The CDR3 coding sequence is TGTGCCAGCAGTGAAAGAGGGGCGGCATCAACGACCCAGTACTTC. The encoded protein is CASSERGAASTTQYF.